This entry concerns a single T cell receptor (beta chain). The germline gene is not matched at one end of the junction; a read error may be the cause. The RNA input was roughly 0.45 to 1 ug, and it was reverse transcribed with random hexamers. TCRdb processed the immunoSEQ multiplex PCR reads anew with MiXCR; each CDR3 protein has one entry. The repertoire has about 120,000 distinct CDR3 sequences, about 95% of them found once; the top ten carry approximately 0.089%. Per the germline V gene, CDR1 is SEHNR and CDR2 is FQNEAQ (reference sequence). The CDR3 has 14 residues. The entry originates in a study of CD8 T cells in Susac syndrome.

Sequenced sample: CD4+ T cells from PBMCs. This sequence originates from a human donor in good health. The chain recombines TRBV7-9 with TRBJ1-2; 7 nucleotides align to TRBD1. The CDR3 nucleotides are TGTGCCAGCAGTTTAGGACAGGACCTATATGGCTACACCTTC. Encoded protein: CASSLGQDLYGYTF.